The T cell receptor (beta chain) described here comes from a study of blood T cell repertoires in COVID-19. Background on the study: The United States, Italy and Spain supplied acute and convalescent COVID-19 samples. PBMCs, B-cell-depleted T cells, or T cells provided the cDNA or gDNA that made up the material.

Authors' processing steps: From reference gene primer amplification, estimates of nucleated cell counts were derived. TCRdb keeps only in-frame clones here, not all; method: immunoSEQ multiplex PCR. Clone size and the V and J calls come from that table; the DNA yielded D and trimming. The repertoire includes under 200,000 clones, 88% of them detected once, and roughly 2% sits in the top ten. The germline CDR1 and CDR2 sequences are LNHDA and SQIVND (reference sequence). CDR3 length: 13 residues. Deletions cut 10 bases from V and 1 base from J, with 11 bases between. The sequence was obtained from a man aged 50 to 59 who had recovered from COVID-19. Sequencing was carried out using peripheral blood. The J gene is TRBJ1-5, the V gene TRBV19, with D unresolved. CDR3 loop: CATPYWSNQPQHF. The CDR3 DNA sequence: TGTGCCACCCCCTACTGGAGCAATCAGCCCCAGCATTTT.